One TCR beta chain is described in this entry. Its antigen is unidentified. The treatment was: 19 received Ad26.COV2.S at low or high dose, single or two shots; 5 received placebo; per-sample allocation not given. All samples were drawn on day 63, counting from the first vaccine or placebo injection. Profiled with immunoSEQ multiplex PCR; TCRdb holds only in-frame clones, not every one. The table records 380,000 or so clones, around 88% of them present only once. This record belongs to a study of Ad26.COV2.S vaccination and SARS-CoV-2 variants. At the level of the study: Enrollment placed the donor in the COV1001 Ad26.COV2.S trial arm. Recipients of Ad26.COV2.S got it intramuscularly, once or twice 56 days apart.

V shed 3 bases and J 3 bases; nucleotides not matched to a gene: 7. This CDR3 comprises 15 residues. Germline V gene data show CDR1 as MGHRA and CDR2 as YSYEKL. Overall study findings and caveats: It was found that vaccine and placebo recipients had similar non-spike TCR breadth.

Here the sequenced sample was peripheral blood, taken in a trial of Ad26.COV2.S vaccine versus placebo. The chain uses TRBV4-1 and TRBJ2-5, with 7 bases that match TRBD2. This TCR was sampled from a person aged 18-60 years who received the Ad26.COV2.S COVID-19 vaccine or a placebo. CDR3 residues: CASSQPGTTKETQYF. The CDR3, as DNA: TGCGCCAGCAGCCAGCCCGGGACTACAAAAGAGACCCAGTACTTC.